These 23 T cell receptor beta chains came from one sample sequenced in a study of cytomegalovirus exposure and HLA in healthy donors (dated by TCRdb to the late 2010s). The library was obtained by the immunoSEQ multiplex PCR assay. For the multiplex PCR, a mixture combining 60 forward primers for TCR Vbeta segments and 13 reverse primers for TCR Jbeta segments was used. TCRdb stores this immuneACCESS table with in-frame sequences only. Part of the clones is absent; in the studies checked, under half of the shortfall reflects unresolved V genes, and no reason is known for the rest. The sample profile shows fewer than 250,000 clones; approximately 83% of them were found once. The ten largest clones represent roughly 10% of the sample. The sequencing sample was made of PBMCs. These receptors were taken from a woman aged 45-65 years in good health and CMV-seropositive.

This clone occurred once. The chain joins TRBV5-1 to TRBJ1-2; possibly TRBD1 for D (6 bases). CDR1 is SGHRS, CDR2 YFSETQ, per germline. The V end was cut by 4 bases, the J end by 10 bases, with 26 bases between. The CDR3 contains 16 residues. CDR3 in DNA: TGCGCCAGCAGCCTAAGGACAGACCCCGAAGCAGGGGCCTACACCTTC. As protein: CASSLRTDPEAGAYTF.

This chain uses TRBV5-5 with TRBJ2-7; D is unclear. With 4 bases removed from V and 7 bases from J, the gap between germline ends came to 21 bases. The CDR3 has 15 amino acids. The germline CDR1 and CDR2 sequences are SGHKS and YYEKEE (reference sequence). CDR3 in DNA: TGTGCCAGCAGCCCGTCGGCAGTGGGCTACGGAGAGCAGTACTTC. Amino acid sequence: CASSPSAVGYGEQYF.

The chain recombines TRBV10-1 with TRBJ1-1; D remains unclear. The CDR3 has 10 amino acids. Germline lookup yields CDR1 WNHNN and CDR2 SYGVQD (reference sequence). The V gene lost 5 bases and the J gene lost 5 bases, with 3 bases spanning the gap. CDR3 sequence reads: CASSRTEAFF. The CDR3 nucleotides are TGCGCCAGCAGTCGGACTGAAGCTTTCTTT.

This clone has a single count. The chain uses TRBV7-9 and TRBJ1-1; D may be TRBD1 (5 bases). This CDR3 is built from 16 residues. The V end lost 4 bases, the J end lost 0 bases, and 15 bases lay between the germline ends. The germline V gene encodes CDR1 SEHNR and CDR2 FQNEAQ (reference sequence). The CDR3 DNA follows: TGTGCCAGCAGCTCCCGGGACTTTAAGTTGAACACTGAAGCTTTCTTT. Encoded protein: CASSSRDFKLNTEAFF.

This chain connects TRBV15 to TRBJ1-1; a weak D match, TRBD1 (6 bases). The V and J ends lost 6 bases and 1 base respectively, with 12 bases between them. The CDR3 consists of 14 residues. Germline loops: CDR1 LNHNV, CDR2 YYDKDF (reference sequence). This chain's CDR3 is CATRTGTPNTEAFF. CDR3 sequence (DNA): TGTGCCACCAGGACGGGGACACCGAACACTGAAGCTTTCTTT.

V is TRBV29-1 and J is TRBJ2-1; no definite D call. Germline V CDR1 and CDR2: SQVTM, ANQGSEA. The CDR3 runs to 11 residues. Trimming shortened V by 4 bases and J by 13 bases, and 14 bases separated the two germline ends. CDR3 sequence reads: CSVVGGLGQFF. CDR3 in DNA: TGCAGCGTTGTAGGCGGCCTTGGACAGTTCTTC.

As concerns this clone: Relative to the germline gene, one junction end is altered; a read error may explain this. The chain is built from TRBV12-5 and TRBJ2-1, with D possibly being TRBD1 (6 bases). This CDR3 region has 13 residues. The germline V gene encodes CDR1 LGHNT and CDR2 FRNRAP. This chain's CDR3 is CASGLDSLNEQFF. The CDR3 DNA follows: TGTGCTAGTGGATTGGACAGCCTCAATGAGCAGTTCTTC. The full variable domain, completed using reference TRBV12-5 and TRBJ2-1, is DARVTQTPRHKVTEMGQEVTMRCQPILGHNTVFWYRQTMMQGLELLAYFRNRAPLDDSGMPKDRFSAEMPDATLATLKIQPSEPRDSAVYFCASGLDSLNEQFFGPGTRLTVL.

The genes are TRBV4-3 and TRBJ1-3; 9 nucleotides align to TRBD1. The CDR3 is 16 residues long. The germline V gene encodes CDR1 LGHNA and CDR2 YSLEER. Trimming removed 4 bases from V and 4 bases from J; junction bases left unmatched: 8. CDR3 DNA: TGCGCCAGCAGCCTCATACAGGGGGCAGAGGGAAACACCATATATTTT. Protein sequence: CASSLIQGAEGNTIYF.

The genes are TRBV7-9 and TRBJ1-1; D unclear. This CDR3 comprises 13 residues. The germline V gene encodes CDR1 SEHNR and CDR2 FQNEAQ (reference sequence). Trimming removed 5 bases from V and 1 base from J, with 8 bases in between. The CDR3 region is CASSTRQNTEAFF. In DNA, the CDR3 is TGTGCCAGCAGCACCCGACAGAACACTGAAGCTTTCTTT.

This chain uses TRBV7-9 with TRBJ2-3, with 14 bases that match TRBD2. CDR3 length: 16 residues. The V and J ends lost 5 bases and 5 bases, in that order; junction bases with no gene match: 6. Germline loops: CDR1 SEHNR, CDR2 FQNEAQ (reference sequence). CDR3: CASSPTSGGAVDTQYF. CDR3 DNA sequence: TGTGCCAGCAGCCCGACTAGCGGGGGGGCGGTAGATACGCAGTATTTT.

In this sample, this clone turned up once. V gene TRBV30 combines with J gene TRBJ2-7, with TRBD1 as a possible D gene (6 bases). The germline gives CDR1 GTSNPN, CDR2 SVGIG (reference sequence). The CDR3 length is 13 residues. Trimming shortened V by 0 bases and J by 5 bases, and 11 bases separated the two germline ends. The CDR3 region is CAWSVQGRDEQYF. The DNA for the CDR3 is TGTGCCTGGAGTGTACAGGGCAGGGACGAGCAGTACTTC.

The genes are TRBV7-2 and TRBJ2-7, with 7 nucleotides matching TRBD1. Germline V gives CDR1 SGHTA, CDR2 FQGNSA. The CDR3 spans 14 residues. V shed 3 bases and J 0 bases; nucleotides not matched to a gene: 2. The CDR3 sequence: CASSFSGGSYEQYF. DNA for the CDR3: TGTGCCAGCAGCTTTTCAGGGGGCTCCTACGAGCAGTACTTC.

The V call is TRBV28, the J call TRBJ1-6; 9 bases line up with TRBD1. The CDR3 runs to 15 residues. Germline V gene sequence: CDR1 MDHEN, CDR2 SYDVKM. V lost 6 bases, J lost 6 bases, and 6 bases stayed unmatched. The CDR3 nucleotides read TGTGCCAGCAGCCCCCGGACAGGGGCTAATTCACCCCTCCACTTT. Its protein product is CASSPRTGANSPLHF.

This clone was seen once. This chain links TRBV4-1 with TRBJ1-1; D remains ambiguous. Trimming took 5 bases from V and 0 from J, leaving 10 bases between them. The CDR3 runs to 14 residues. The germline CDR1 and CDR2 sequences are MGHRA and YSYEKL. The CDR3 region has the DNA TGCGCCAGCAGCTGGGCCGGTATGAACACTGAAGCTTTCTTT. This sequence encodes CASSWAGMNTEAFF.

This chain joins TRBV29-1 and TRBJ1-1; D possibly corresponds to TRBD1 (6 bases). CDR1 is SQVTM, CDR2 ANQGSEA, per germline. CDR3 length: 12 residues. Trimming took off 7 bases at V and 4 bases at J, with 13 bases between the two ends. The CDR3 nucleotides read TGCAGCGCTACAGCAGGGGCCACTGAAGCTTTCTTT. Amino acids: CSATAGATEAFF.

Regarding this clone: This specimen includes other DNA sequences encoding the same CDR3. This sequence joins TRBV21-1 and TRBJ1-4; the table's D gene call, TRBD1, was not cross checked with the DNA. TRBV21-1 is a pseudogene locus. The CDR3 is 15 amino acids. The CDR3 DNA reads as TGTGCCAGCAGCAAAGTTCCAGGGCTTAGTGAAAAGCTGTTTTTT. Its protein is CASSKVPGLSEKLFF.

This clone was counted only a few times. The chain carries TRBV7-2 and TRBJ2-7; the D gene is possibly TRBD1 (5 bases). Germline CDR1 reads SGHTA; CDR2 reads FQGNSA. The CDR3 consists of 12 residues. The ends were cut back, 0 bases at V and 9 bases at J, with 9 bases in the middle. The CDR3 here is CASSLAREWQYF. The DNA of the CDR3 is TGTGCCAGCAGCTTAGCCAGGGAATGGCAGTACTTC. The complete variable domain, with remaining parts taken from reference TRBV7-2 and TRBJ2-7, reads GAGVSQSPSNKVTEKGKDVELRCDPISGHTALYWYRQSLGQGLEFLIYFQGNSAPDKSGLPSDRFSAERTGGSVSTLTIQRTQQEDSAVYLCASSLAREWQYFGPGTRLTVT.

V usage is TRBV5-6 and J usage is TRBJ1-6, with a tentative D call TRBD1 (5 bases). The ends were cut back, 1 base at V and 8 bases at J, with 13 bases in the middle. The CDR3 has 15 residues. Germline V lookup: CDR1 SGHDT, CDR2 YYEEEE. The CDR3 region has the DNA TGTGCCAGCAGCTTGACAGGTTGGGCCGATTCACCCCTCCACTTT. Translating gives CASSLTGWADSPLHF.

V gene TRBV6-6 combines with J gene TRBJ2-3, with no clear D. The CDR3 totals 15 residues. The ends were cut back, 6 bases at V and 5 bases at J, with 18 bases in the middle. The germline V gene has CDR1 MNHNY and CDR2 SVGAGI (reference sequence). The CDR3 region has the DNA TGTGCCAGCAGACTCAGGTTCACGGATGGAGATACGCAGTATTTT. Translation: CASRLRFTDGDTQYF.

The chain couples TRBV27 to TRBJ2-2; 7 bases line up with TRBD2. Trimming cost V 10 bases and J 3 bases; bases outside gene matches: 17. There are 17 residues in the CDR3. Germline V CDR1 and CDR2: MNHEY, SMNVEV (reference sequence). The CDR3: CATKTSVGSSDTGELFF. The DNA of the CDR3 is TGTGCCACCAAAACTAGCGTCGGATCCTCAGACACCGGGGAGCTGTTTTTT.

This chain connects TRBV19 to TRBJ1-4; 7 nucleotides align to TRBD1. With 7 bases clipped from V and 1 base from J, the junction kept 6 bases outside the gene matches. In germline, CDR1 is LNHDA, CDR2 SQIVND (reference sequence). The CDR3 totals 15 residues. The CDR3 DNA is TGTGCCAGTACCACACGGACAGGAACTAATGAAAAACTGTTTTTT. Amino acids: CASTTRTGTNEKLFF.

The CDR3 spells CASSVLSVQETQYF. The DNA for the CDR3 is TGTGCCAGCAGCGTCCTGAGCGTCCAAGAGACCCAGTACTTC. The chain recombines TRBV7-9 with TRBJ2-5; D is undetermined. V was trimmed by 5 bases and J by 1 base, leaving 11 bases between them. The germline gives CDR1 SEHNR, CDR2 FQNEAQ (reference sequence). CDR3 length: 14 amino acids.

The V gene is TRBV28, the J gene TRBJ1-6; D remains ambiguous. V was pared by 3 bases and J by 9 bases, with 15 bases between. The CDR3 runs 15 residues. Germline V lookup: CDR1 MDHEN, CDR2 SYDVKM. In nucleotides, the CDR3 is TGTGCCAGCAGTTTGGGAGGATTGAGGAGTTCACCCCTCCACTTT. Residues: CASSLGGLRSSPLHF.